The 29 T cell receptor beta chains presented below share a single source sample, sequenced in a study of beta chain features in type 1 diabetes. Expressed TCRB transcripts were sequenced because the isolated RNA had all been reverse transcribed beforehand. Profiled with immunoSEQ multiplex PCR; TCRdb holds only in-frame clones, not every one. The sample holds a few hundred thousand clones, approximately 15% seen once. Sequenced input: naive CD4+ T cells from blood. Receptors were obtained from a man aged 30 to 45 in good health.

This clone appeared a few times. The chain uses TRBV5-4 and TRBJ2-7; 8 bases map to TRBD1. CDR3 length: 14 residues. CDR1 is SGHNT, CDR2 YYREEE, per germline (reference sequence). Trimming took 0 bases from V and 3 from J; bases not matched to a gene: 2. CDR3 in amino acids: CASSLVDRDYEQYF. Here the CDR3 DNA reads TGTGCCAGCAGCTTGGTGGACAGGGACTACGAGCAGTACTTC. Full variable domain (outside the CDR3, taken from reference TRBV5-4 and TRBJ2-7): ETGVTQSPTHLIKTRGQQVTLRCSSQSGHNTVSWYQQALGQGPQFIFQYYREEENGRGNFPPRFSGLQFPNYSSELNVNALELDDSALYLCASSLVDRDYEQYFGPGTRLTVT.

This clone occurred a few times. This chain connects TRBV19 to TRBJ2-1, with no clear D. CDR1 is LNHDA and CDR2 is SQIVND in the germline V gene (reference sequence). The V gene lost 8 bases and the J gene lost 3 bases, with 5 bases spanning the gap. This CDR3 has 11 residues. This chain's CDR3 is CASQIYNEQFF. The CDR3, as DNA: TGTGCCAGTCAAATCTACAATGAGCAGTTCTTC. The full variable domain, completed using reference TRBV19 and TRBJ2-1, is DGGITQSPKYLFRKEGQNVTLSCEQNLNHDAMYWYRQDPGQGLRLIYYSQIVNDFQKGDIAEGYSVSREKKESFPLTVTSAQKNPTAFYLCASQIYNEQFFGPGTRLTVL.

In its sample, this clone was seen many times. The chain employs TRBV21-1 and TRBJ2-7. TRBV21-1 is noted as a pseudogene. The CDR3 runs 14 residues. The CDR3 is CAIGGSPRLYEQYV. CDR3 bases: TGTGCCATAGGGGGGAGCCCGAGGCTCTACGAGCAGTACGTC.

CDR3 in amino acids: CASSHDRLQFF. In nucleotides, the CDR3 is TGTGCCAGCAGTCATGACAGGTTGCAGTTCTTC. The rearrangement uses TRBV6-4 and TRBJ2-1; perhaps TRBD1 as D (6 bases). The V gene's germline CDR1 is MRHNA and CDR2 SNTAGT. Trimming took off 5 bases at V and 12 bases at J, with 11 bases between the two ends. The CDR3 contains 11 residues.

In this sample, this clone turned up many times. This chain links TRBV6-6 with TRBJ2-2, with 10 bases aligning to TRBD2. V lost 8 bases and J lost 4; bases outside the gene matches: 7. Germline loops: CDR1 MNHNY, CDR2 SVGAGI (reference sequence). The CDR3 covers 15 residues. DNA of the CDR3: TGTGCCAGCGAGCTTAGCGGGAGGTTCACCGGGGAGCTGTTTTTT. Translation gives CASELSGRFTGELFF.

This clone was counted ten times or more. V and J are TRBV23-1 and TRBJ2-7; D remains unclear. TRBV23-1 is assigned to the ORF class and has an uncertain function. The CDR3 is 15 amino acids. With 0 bases removed from V and 0 bases from J, the gap between germline ends came to 9 bases. CDR3 amino acids: CASSQSDPDSYEQYV. The CDR3 bases are TGCGCCAGCAGTCAATCGGACCCGGACTCCTACGAGCAGTACGTC.

This clone appeared a few times. The genes are TRBV14 and TRBJ1-5, with D tentatively TRBD1 (5 bases). The CDR3 extends over 14 amino acids. Per the germline V gene, CDR1 is SGHDN and CDR2 is FVKESK. Trimming took off 1 base at V and 6 bases at J, with 10 bases between the two ends. In DNA form, the CDR3 reads TGTGCCAGCAGCCAAGCAGGGTTGCGTCAGCCCCAGCATTTT. It specifies CASSQAGLRQPQHF. Based on the CDR3 plus reference TRBV14 and TRBJ1-5, the full variable domain is EAGVTQFPSHSVIEKGQTVTLRCDPISGHDNLYWYRRVMGKEIKFLLHFVKESKQDESGMPNNRFLAERTGGTYSTLKVQPAELEDSGVYFCASSQAGLRQPQHFGDGTRLSIL.

J is TRBJ2-1 and V is TRBV4-2, with 9 nucleotides matching TRBD2. The trim removed 0 bases at V and 11 bases at J, leaving 5 bases unmatched. This CDR3 region has 14 residues. Germline CDR1 is LGHNA and CDR2 is YNFKEQ. The CDR3 loop is CASSQDLAGGQQFF. As DNA, the CDR3 is TGTGCCAGCAGCCAAGATTTGGCGGGAGGGCAGCAGTTCTTC.

This clone was detected a few times. This chain joins TRBV2 and TRBJ2-3; TRBD2 agrees at 8 bases. The CDR3 contains 15 residues. V lost 10 bases, J lost 3 bases, and 12 bases stayed unmatched. CDR1 and CDR2 from the germline V gene are SNHLY and FYNNEI. The DNA of the CDR3 is TGTGCCACCTTTCGGATTGCTAGCGGGACAGATACGCAGTATTTT. Its protein is CATFRIASGTDTQYF.

The chain has TRBV15 and TRBJ1-1, with D perhaps matching TRBD1 (6 bases). Germline V lookup: CDR1 LNHNV, CDR2 YYDKDF (reference sequence). This CDR3 contains 13 residues. Trimming pared 4 bases from V and 5 bases from J, leaving 11 bases between. The DNA of the CDR3 is TGTGCCACCAGCATTGAGGGGGTAACTGAAGCTTTCTTT. It encodes CATSIEGVTEAFF.

This clone was detected only a few times. The rearrangement uses TRBV4-3 and TRBJ1-2; D call uncertain. V was cut by 0 bases and J by 7 bases, with 12 bases left in between. This CDR3 is 14 amino acids long. Germline-derived CDR1 and CDR2 are LGHNA and YSLEER. The CDR3 DNA follows: TGCGCCAGCAGCCAAGAACCAGGCCGTAGTGGCTACACCTTC. This codes for CASSQEPGRSGYTF.

In this sample, this clone turned up a few times. The rearrangement uses TRBV5-6 and TRBJ2-3; 9 bases are a match to TRBD2. V shed 4 bases and J 10 bases; nucleotides not matched to a gene: 13. The V gene's germline CDR1 is SGHDT and CDR2 YYEEEE. The CDR3 extends over 15 amino acids. Here the CDR3 DNA reads TGTGCCAGCAGCGGACTGACTAGCGGACGAACGGCGCAGTATTTT. This translates into CASSGLTSGRTAQYF.

This clone was seen a handful of times. This sequence joins TRBV30 and TRBJ1-2, with no clear D. The germline V and J ends were trimmed by 2 bases and 8 bases, with 15 bases remaining between them. This CDR3 is built from 13 residues. The germline V gene encodes CDR1 GTSNPN and CDR2 SVGIG (reference sequence). The CDR3 coding sequence is TGTGCCTGGAGTCGAGCGGGTCGAGGCGGCTACACCTTC. It translates to CAWSRAGRGGYTF. The variable domain in full, with the rest retrieved from reference TRBV30 and TRBJ1-2, is SQTIHQWPATLVQPVGSPLSLECTVEGTSNPNLYWYRQAAGRGLQLLFYSVGIGQISSEVPQNLSASRPQDRQFILSSKKLLLSDSGFYLCAWSRAGRGGYTFGSGTRLTVV.

The V call is TRBV7-7, the J call TRBJ2-5, with 9 bases matching TRBD1. Germline V CDR1 and CDR2: SSHAT, FNYEAQ (reference sequence). The CDR3 sequence is 13 residues long. Trimming at V came to 5 bases and at J to 6 bases, leaving 4 bases not matched to a gene. The CDR3 DNA sequence: TGTGCCAGCAGCGTAGACAGGGGGAAGACCCAGTACTTC. Encoded protein: CASSVDRGKTQYF.

The chain recombines TRBV5-4 with TRBJ2-3, with D unclear. The CDR3 length is 13 residues. Germline CDR1 reads SGHNT; CDR2 reads YYREEE (reference sequence). Between the trimmed V and J ends, which lost 5 bases and 5 bases, there was a span of 12 bases. The CDR3 DNA reads TGTGCCAGCAGTATTGAGGCCGGAGATACGCAGTATTTT. This gives the protein CASSIEAGDTQYF.

The V call is TRBV6-5, the J call TRBJ2-1; D unclear. V dropped 3 bases and J dropped 10 bases, with 10 bases sitting between them. Germline V CDR1 and CDR2: MNHEY, SVGAGI. The CDR3 covers 12 residues. CDR3 amino acids: CASSYRKAEQFF. In DNA form, the CDR3 reads TGTGCCAGCAGTTATCGTAAGGCAGAGCAGTTCTTC.

The rearrangement joins TRBV5-4 to TRBJ1-1; D not resolved. Trimming cost V 1 base and J 0 bases, with 7 bases left between them. Germline CDR1 reads SGHNT; CDR2 reads YYREEE (reference sequence). This CDR3 contains 14 residues. CDR3 sequence reads: CASSLWRMNTEAFF. In DNA form, the CDR3 reads TGTGCCAGCAGCTTGTGGAGGATGAACACTGAAGCTTTCTTT.

The table lists this clone with a few counts. The rearrangement uses TRBV7-9 and TRBJ1-1; the D is unclear. Germline values: CDR1 SEHNR, CDR2 FQNEAQ (reference sequence). Trimming removed 4 bases from V and 8 bases from J, with 8 bases in between. The CDR3 totals 11 residues. CDR3 DNA: TGTGCCAGCAGCTCGGAGGCGGAAGCTTTCTTT. This translates into CASSSEAEAFF.

The chain is built from TRBV7-2 and TRBJ2-3; 8 positions match TRBD1. V dropped 5 bases and J dropped 3; count of bases not matched to a gene: 7. The CDR3 spans 15 residues. Per germline, CDR1 SGHTA and CDR2 FQGNSA. CDR3: CASSARDRPTDTQYF. The CDR3 DNA reads as TGTGCCAGCAGCGCCCGGGACAGGCCAACAGATACGCAGTATTTT.

In its sample, this clone was seen a few times. This chain links TRBV7-9 with TRBJ1-4; 10 bases line up with TRBD1. There are 12 residues in the CDR3. Germline CDR1 reads SEHNR; CDR2 reads FQNEAQ (reference sequence). V trimming: 2 bases; J trimming: 14 bases; junction bases outside the gene matches: 2. The CDR3 region has the DNA TGTGCCAGCAGCTTATGGACAGGGGGGCTGTTTTTT. Protein sequence: CASSLWTGGLFF. Combining the CDR3 with reference TRBV7-9 and TRBJ1-4 gives the whole variable domain DTGVSQNPRHKITKRGQNVTFRCDPISEHNRLYWYRQTLGQGPEFLTYFQNEAQLEKSRLLSDRFSAERPKGSFSTLEIQRTEQGDSAMYLCASSLWTGGLFFGSGTQLSVL.

The J gene is TRBJ2-7, the V gene TRBV7-9; D call uncertain. The V and J ends lost 5 bases and 3 bases respectively, with 8 bases between them. The germline CDR1 and CDR2 sequences are SEHNR and FQNEAQ (reference sequence). The CDR3 runs to 12 residues. DNA for the CDR3: TGTGCCAGCAGCGAGGCCCTCTACGAGCAGTACGTC. Its translation is CASSEALYEQYV.

This clone was counted between two and nine times. This sequence joins TRBV7-9 and TRBJ1-2; TRBD1 matches at 7 bases. The J segment lost 5 bases and the V segment lost 7 bases, leaving 10 bases of the junction unmatched. CDR3 length: 14 amino acids. CDR1 and CDR2 from the germline V gene are SEHNR and FQNEAQ (reference sequence). CDR3 sequence reads: CASTNIKQGYGYTF. CDR3 in DNA: TGTGCCAGCACCAATATTAAACAGGGGTATGGCTACACCTTC.

The rearrangement uses TRBV2 and TRBJ2-2; D is unresolved. Germline V gene sequence: CDR1 SNHLY, CDR2 FYNNEI. Between the trimmed V and J ends, which lost 2 bases and 7 bases, there was a span of 8 bases. The CDR3 is made up of 13 amino acids. Here the CDR3 DNA reads TGTGCCAGCAGTGAACGGTTCCACGGGGAGCTGTTTTTT. Translation gives CASSERFHGELFF.

The genes are TRBV7-7 and TRBJ1-5, with D perhaps TRBD1 (5 bases). The CDR3 extends over 14 amino acids. Germline V gene data show CDR1 as SSHAT and CDR2 as FNYEAQ (reference sequence). The CDR3 bases are TGTGCTAGCCCAGGGCGTCTCTCAGAGCAGCCCCAGCATTTT. Translating it yields CASPGRLSEQPQHF.

This clone was detected a few times. Other DNA sequences from this sample encode an identical CDR3 as well. The chain is built from TRBV11-3 and TRBJ2-3; D unresolved. The CDR3 covers 14 residues. V shed 0 bases and J shed 0 bases, with 4 bases lying between them. CDR1 is SGHNT and CDR2 is YENEEA in the germline V gene. CDR3 protein: CASSLDSSTDTQYF. The CDR3, as DNA: TGTGCCAGCAGCTTAGACTCGAGCACAGATACGCAGTATTTT.

The CDR3 sequence: CASSLATGIQETQYF. In DNA form, the CDR3 reads TGCGCCAGCAGCCTGGCGACAGGGATCCAAGAGACCCAGTACTTC. This rearrangement joins TRBV4-1 to TRBJ2-5; 7 positions match TRBD1. This CDR3 is built from 15 residues. With V trimmed by 4 bases and J by 1 base, 6 bases remained unmatched. The germline CDR1 and CDR2 sequences are MGHRA and YSYEKL.

This clone appeared a few times. J is TRBJ2-7 and V is TRBV6-1; D ambiguous. The CDR3 totals 14 residues. V lost 1 base and J lost 3, with 10 bases in between. In germline, CDR1 is MNHNS, CDR2 SASEGT. CDR3 residues: CASSEVVGFYEQYV. The CDR3 DNA sequence: TGTGCCAGCAGTGAAGTCGTAGGTTTCTACGAGCAGTACGTC.

This clone was detected ten times or more. This chain connects TRBV18 to TRBJ2-7; maybe TRBD1 (5 bases). Germline V lookup: CDR1 KGHSH, CDR2 LQKENI. The CDR3 sequence is 14 residues long. Trimming shortened V by 0 bases and J by 2 bases, and 8 bases separated the two germline ends. CDR3 in DNA: TGTGCCAGCTCACCACCTGGACAACCCTACGAGCAGTACTTC. Translation: CASSPPGQPYEQYF. Together with reference TRBV18 and TRBJ2-7, the CDR3 gives the full variable domain: NAGVMQNPRHLVRRRGQEARLRCSPMKGHSHVYWYRQLPEEGLKFMVYLQKENIIDESGMPKERFSAEFPKEGPSILRIQQVVRGDSAAYFCASSPPGQPYEQYFGPGTRLTVT.

This clone was counted between two and nine times. The gene calls are TRBV18 and TRBJ2-7, with D perhaps TRBD1 (6 bases). Germline assignment: CDR1 KGHSH and CDR2 LQKENI. The CDR3 consists of 14 residues. The V gene lost 4 bases and the J gene lost 3 bases, with 13 bases spanning the gap. Here the CDR3 reads CASSHETGHYEQYF. The DNA of the CDR3 is TGTGCCAGCTCACACGAGACAGGCCACTACGAGCAGTACTTC.